Listed below are T cell receptor beta chains from one sample, sequenced in a study of blood T cell repertoires in COVID-19. This table comes from immunoSEQ multiplex PCR, and its TCRdb copy is limited to in-frame clones, with some not included. The profile shows approximately 140,000 clones, around three quarters of them singletons. The source material was peripheral blood. The receptors stem from a man in his forties or fifties with acute or convalescent COVID-19. Each CDR3 is given without its conserved first and last residue.

V gene	J gene	CDR3 protein
TRBV5-1	TRBJ2-3	ASSLNLDTQY
TRBV25-1	TRBJ2-2	ASSPRSTGELF
TRBV12-5	TRBJ2-1	ASGSRNEQF
TRBV29-1	TRBJ2-5	SVEKEGGVGETQY
TRBV15	TRBJ1-5	ATSRDPADQPQH
TRBV11-3	TRBJ2-2	ASSTRGWTGELF
TRBV6-1	TRBJ2-3	ASSELAGGTSDTQY
TRBV25-1	TRBJ2-2	ASNRVAGELF
TRBV4-2	TRBJ1-6	ASSQDRRPEALH
TRBV9	TRBJ2-2	ASSVARTGVDTGELF
TRBV3-1/TRBV3-2	TRBJ1-2	ASSHRSGSSYGYT
TRBV5-4	TRBJ2-7	ASSPPGTGGLNEQY
TRBV10-3	TRBJ1-1	AISESRDEAF
TRBV10-3	TRBJ2-5	AISESGKGGGETQY
TRBV19	TRBJ2-2	ASSIDWNTGELF
TRBV2	TRBJ1-2	ASSPRDSDGYT
TRBV11-2	TRBJ1-5	ASSLGDQPQH
TRBV25-1	TRBJ2-5	ASTRMGGTGVETQY
TRBV5-5	TRBJ2-5	ASSFLPGLQETQY
TRBV30	TRBJ1-1	AWRENAGVAEAF
TRBV2	TRBJ2-3	ASSGDRLSTDTQY
TRBV11-2	TRBJ2-1	ASSLFGDKGFYNEQF
TRBV5-1	TRBJ2-5	ASSRLGQPQETQY
TRBV27	TRBJ1-2	ASKASTRSTYT
TRBV5-5	TRBJ1-6	ASSLRSSYNSPLH
TRBV7-2	TRBJ1-1	ASSPRLLTEAF
TRBV19	TRBJ1-5	ASSIREGPNQPQH
TRBV30	TRBJ2-3	AWTQGGSSTDTQY
TRBV9	TRBJ2-5	ASSAGQYQETQY
TRBV19	TRBJ2-1	ASSIRDNEQF
TRBV11-2	TRBJ2-5	ASSLGLAGVETQY
TRBV14	TRBJ1-6	ASSQLYNSPLH
TRBV3-1/TRBV3-2	TRBJ1-2	ASSQDWDRTTYGYT
TRBV7-9	TRBJ2-1	ASAVGQRGDNEQF
TRBV4-1	TRBJ1-4	ASSLAGGSGEKLF
TRBV5-1	TRBJ1-1	ASSPGGTNTEAF
TRBV30	TRBJ1-1	AWRRIRAF
TRBV6-1	TRBJ2-3	ASSEAPKTRADTQY
TRBV11-2	TRBJ2-3	ASSLARGSTDTQY
TRBV3-1/TRBV3-2	TRBJ1-3	ASSLSLGGSGNTIY
TRBV6-5	TRBJ2-3	ASTRTLSTDTQY
TRBV30	TRBJ2-1	AWSATGGDEQF
TRBV6-5	TRBJ2-5	ASRGTGLETQY
TRBV5-1	TRBJ1-5	ASSSGDQSNQPQH
TRBV6-4	TRBJ1-1	ASSQTLQAGRTEAF
TRBV7-6	TRBJ2-1	ASSLSEWNEQF
TRBV19	TRBJ1-2	ASSRGQQYGYT
TRBV9	TRBJ2-2	ASSVATGAPNTGELF
TRBV29-1	TRBJ2-5	SVYASGGPETQY
TRBV28	TRBJ1-2	ASSHPQGAGGYT
TRBV5-6	TRBJ2-1	ASSLWGPYNEQF
TRBV2	TRBJ1-5	ASSVTGDQPQH
TRBV21-1	TRBJ1-1	ASSDIPFRDRGLNTEAF
TRBV29-1	TRBJ1-2	SVLLQGDGYT
TRBV7-3	TRBJ2-1	ASSYGYEQF